The subject of this entry is one T cell receptor (beta chain). V was pared by 0 bases and J by 1 base, with 4 bases between. The CDR3 spans 14 residues. Per germline, CDR1 SGHRS and CDR2 YFSETQ. In the authors' workflow: Researchers report that nucleated cell counts were estimated from reference gene primer amplification. Libraries were prepared by immunoSEQ multiplex PCR; TCRdb keeps only in-frame clonotypes and omits some of them. The V and J calls and the clone size are those of that table, but D and trimming were determined from the DNA. The top ten hold under 2% of the sample, which has some 150,000 clones, roughly 89% seen once. The record originates from a study of blood T cell repertoires in COVID-19. At the level of the study: The United States, Italy and Spain were the sources of the acute and convalescent COVID-19 samples. PBMCs, B-cell-depleted T cells, or T cells provided the cDNA or gDNA that made up the material.

This receptor was identified in a human donor in a cohort sampled during active COVID-19. Sequencing input: peripheral blood. V is TRBV5-1 and J is TRBJ1-4; D is undetermined. CDR3 residues: CASSLAGTNEKLFF. The CDR3 DNA is TGCGCCAGCAGCTTGGCCGGAACTAATGAAAAACTGTTTTTT.